This is a list of T cell receptor beta chains from one sample in a study of blood T cell repertoires in COVID-19. Assay used: immunoSEQ multiplex PCR; TCRdb lists only in-frame clones, some missing. The sample records around 37,000 clones, 84% being singletons. The sequenced sample consisted of peripheral blood. Source of these receptors: a man between 60 and 75 years old with COVID-19, enrolled during active disease. Both conserved end residues are part of each CDR3. A D gene is named only where the DNA matches it firmly. A row's size may be missing; if present it is once, few, many or a size class.

V gene,J gene,D gene,clone size,CDR3 protein,CDR3 DNA
TRBV11-2,TRBJ1-1,.,.,CASSLADITEAFF,TGTGCCAGCAGCTTAGCGGACATCACTGAAGCTTTCTTT
TRBV5-4,TRBJ2-1,.,.,CASSFPRVSNEQFF,TGTGCCAGCAGCTTCCCCAGGGTCAGCAATGAGCAGTTCTTC
TRBV6-2/TRBV6-3,TRBJ1-6,TRBD1,.,CASSFDRVNSPLHF,TGTGCCAGCAGTTTCGACAGGGTCAATTCACCCCTCCACTTT
TRBV7-3,TRBJ2-3,.,.,CASSSGGASTDTQYF,TGTGCCAGCAGCTCCGGAGGGGCTAGCACAGATACGCAGTATTTT
TRBV7-2,TRBJ1-3,.,.,CASSLASPGVSGNTIYF,TGTGCCAGCAGCTTAGCTTCTCCAGGGGTCTCTGGAAACACCATATATTTT
TRBV27,TRBJ1-2,TRBD1,.,CASRPQGAGGYTF,TGTGCCAGCAGACCACAGGGGGCGGGTGGCTACACCTTC
TRBV27,TRBJ2-1,.,.,CASSFYTGTRHNEQFF,TGTGCCAGCAGTTTTTACACCGGGACACGACACAATGAGCAGTTCTTC
TRBV5-4,TRBJ1-1,TRBD1,.,CASSLTTGWDTEAFF,TGTGCCAGCAGCTTGACGACAGGGTGGGACACTGAAGCTTTCTTT
TRBV6-5,TRBJ1-2,TRBD1,.,CASSLGQGRLSYTF,TGTGCCAGCAGTTTGGGACAGGGCCGTCTGAGCTACACCTTC
TRBV5-1,TRBJ1-2,.,.,CASSWRPGEGYTF,TGCGCCAGCAGCTGGAGGCCCGGGGAAGGCTACACCTTC
TRBV4-2,TRBJ2-5,.,.,CASSQDGGGSDVKTQYF,TGTGCCAGCAGCCAAGATGGAGGGGGCTCAGACGTGAAGACCCAGTACTTC
TRBV10-3,TRBJ1-1,TRBD1,.,CAIKGQGGVNTEAFF,TGTGCCATCAAGGGACAGGGGGGGGTGAACACTGAAGCTTTCTTT
TRBV5-6,TRBJ2-7,.,.,CASSLWRQGGGEQYF,TGTGCCAGCAGCTTGTGGAGGCAGGGAGGGGGAGAGCAGTACTTC
TRBV16,TRBJ2-6,TRBD1,.,CASSSGQLLSGANVLTF,TGTGCCAGCAGCTCGGGACAGCTGCTCTCTGGGGCCAACGTCCTGACTTTC
TRBV29-1,TRBJ1-1,.,.,CSVEARGTEAFF,TGCAGCGTGGAGGCACGGGGCACTGAAGCTTTCTTT
TRBV30,TRBJ1-3,.,.,CAWSTGQTGNTIYF,TGTGCCTGGAGTACCGGACAGACTGGAAACACCATATATTTT
TRBV7-7,TRBJ2-5,TRBD2,.,CASSPSGRETQYF,TGTGCCAGCAGCCCCTCCGGGAGGGAGACCCAGTACTTC
TRBV7-2,TRBJ2-1,.,.,CASSLGGVFYNEQFF,TGTGCCAGCAGCTTAGGTGGAGTGTTTTACAATGAGCAGTTCTTC
TRBV30,TRBJ1-5,TRBD1,.,CAWSETGGDLPQHF,TGTGCCTGGAGCGAGACAGGGGGGGATTTGCCCCAGCATTTT
TRBV5-8,TRBJ1-2,.,once,CASSLVPSYGYTF,TGTGCCAGCAGCTTGGTCCCCAGTTATGGCTACACCTTC
TRBV2,TRBJ2-7,TRBD1,.,CASSEGTGIYEQYF,TGTGCCAGCAGTGAAGGGACAGGAATTTACGAGCAGTACTTC
TRBV19,TRBJ1-2,TRBD1,.,CASSIQGAGGYTF,TGTGCCAGTAGTATCCAGGGGGCCGGTGGCTACACCTTC
TRBV4-2,TRBJ2-1,TRBD1,.,CASSQEGQGRNEQFF,TGTGCCAGCAGCCAAGAGGGACAGGGGCGAAATGAGCAGTTCTTC
TRBV5-6,TRBJ2-5,.,.,CASSPGGETQYF,TGTGCCAGCAGCCCCGGAGGGGAGACCCAGTACTTC
TRBV28,TRBJ1-5,.,.,CASSFSGISNQPQHF,TGTGCCAGCAGTTTTTCCGGGATTAGCAATCAGCCCCAGCATTTT
TRBV6-5,TRBJ1-1,.,.,CASSYSGGRGTEAFF,TGTGCCAGCAGTTACTCCGGTGGTCGGGGGACTGAAGCTTTCTTT
TRBV5-1,TRBJ1-2,.,.,CASSLDSYGYTF,TGCGCCAGCAGCTTAGACAGCTATGGCTACACCTTC
TRBV7-2,TRBJ2-3,.,.,CASSFGGFTDTQYF,TGTGCCAGCAGCTTCGGGGGATTCACAGATACGCAGTATTTT
TRBV19,TRBJ1-2,.,.,CASTSEKYYGYTF,TGTGCCAGTACATCGGAGAAATACTATGGCTACACCTTC
TRBV7-9,TRBJ2-2,.,.,CASSPLGLTGELFF,TGTGCCAGCAGCCCGCTGGGACTCACCGGGGAGCTGTTTTTT
TRBV5-4,TRBJ2-4,TRBD2,.,CASSLDLAGANIQYF,TGTGCCAGCAGCTTGGACCTAGCGGGAGCAAACATTCAGTACTTC
TRBV6-2/TRBV6-3,TRBJ1-2,.,.,CASSYEGLLYGYTF,TGTGCCAGCAGTTACGAGGGACTCCTCTATGGCTACACCTTC
TRBV11-2,TRBJ1-3,.,.,CASTKGGISGNTIYF,TGTGCCAGCACCAAGGGAGGGATCTCTGGAAACACCATATATTTT
TRBV3-1/TRBV3-2,TRBJ1-1,.,.,CASSSGQRLLNTEAFF,TGTGCCAGCAGCTCTGGACAGAGACTATTGAACACTGAAGCTTTCTTT
TRBV2,TRBJ1-1,TRBD1,.,CASNLQGTLNTEAFF,TGTGCCAGCAACTTACAGGGGACCCTGAACACTGAAGCTTTCTTT
TRBV30,TRBJ1-2,.,once,CAWSVSGSNYGYTF,TGTGCCTGGAGTGTAAGCGGGAGTAACTATGGCTACACCTTC
TRBV18,TRBJ1-1,TRBD1,.,CASSPRSGGGSTEAFF,TGTGCCAGCTCACCGCGGTCAGGGGGCGGTAGCACTGAAGCTTTCTTT
TRBV28,TRBJ1-5,TRBD1,once,CASSFRGRWDRANQPQHF,TGTGCCAGCAGTTTTCGTGGTCGGTGGGACAGGGCGAATCAGCCCCAGCATTTT
TRBV28,TRBJ1-3,TRBD1,.,CASSSGQGAGNTIYF,TGTGCCAGCAGTTCGGGACAGGGGGCGGGAAACACCATATATTTT
TRBV4-2,TRBJ1-2,.,.,CASSQDQQVYGYTF,TGTGCCAGCAGCCAAGATCAACAGGTCTATGGCTACACCTTC
TRBV2,TRBJ2-3,.,.,CASSDGVSTDTQYF,TGTGCCAGCAGTGACGGGGTTAGCACAGATACGCAGTATTTT
TRBV4-3,TRBJ1-3,.,.,CASSQDLRFSSGNTIYF,TGCGCCAGCAGCCAAGATCTTCGGTTTAGCTCTGGAAACACCATATATTTT
TRBV30,TRBJ1-1,TRBD1,.,CAWSPDRYTEAFF,TGTGCCTGGAGTCCGGACAGGTATACTGAAGCTTTCTTT
TRBV5-1,TRBJ2-5,TRBD2,.,CASRGSGRGETQYF,TGCGCCAGCAGAGGTAGCGGGAGGGGAGAGACCCAGTACTTC
TRBV7-9,TRBJ2-3,.,once,CASSRQITDTQYF,TGTGCCAGCAGCCGACAGATCACAGATACGCAGTATTTT